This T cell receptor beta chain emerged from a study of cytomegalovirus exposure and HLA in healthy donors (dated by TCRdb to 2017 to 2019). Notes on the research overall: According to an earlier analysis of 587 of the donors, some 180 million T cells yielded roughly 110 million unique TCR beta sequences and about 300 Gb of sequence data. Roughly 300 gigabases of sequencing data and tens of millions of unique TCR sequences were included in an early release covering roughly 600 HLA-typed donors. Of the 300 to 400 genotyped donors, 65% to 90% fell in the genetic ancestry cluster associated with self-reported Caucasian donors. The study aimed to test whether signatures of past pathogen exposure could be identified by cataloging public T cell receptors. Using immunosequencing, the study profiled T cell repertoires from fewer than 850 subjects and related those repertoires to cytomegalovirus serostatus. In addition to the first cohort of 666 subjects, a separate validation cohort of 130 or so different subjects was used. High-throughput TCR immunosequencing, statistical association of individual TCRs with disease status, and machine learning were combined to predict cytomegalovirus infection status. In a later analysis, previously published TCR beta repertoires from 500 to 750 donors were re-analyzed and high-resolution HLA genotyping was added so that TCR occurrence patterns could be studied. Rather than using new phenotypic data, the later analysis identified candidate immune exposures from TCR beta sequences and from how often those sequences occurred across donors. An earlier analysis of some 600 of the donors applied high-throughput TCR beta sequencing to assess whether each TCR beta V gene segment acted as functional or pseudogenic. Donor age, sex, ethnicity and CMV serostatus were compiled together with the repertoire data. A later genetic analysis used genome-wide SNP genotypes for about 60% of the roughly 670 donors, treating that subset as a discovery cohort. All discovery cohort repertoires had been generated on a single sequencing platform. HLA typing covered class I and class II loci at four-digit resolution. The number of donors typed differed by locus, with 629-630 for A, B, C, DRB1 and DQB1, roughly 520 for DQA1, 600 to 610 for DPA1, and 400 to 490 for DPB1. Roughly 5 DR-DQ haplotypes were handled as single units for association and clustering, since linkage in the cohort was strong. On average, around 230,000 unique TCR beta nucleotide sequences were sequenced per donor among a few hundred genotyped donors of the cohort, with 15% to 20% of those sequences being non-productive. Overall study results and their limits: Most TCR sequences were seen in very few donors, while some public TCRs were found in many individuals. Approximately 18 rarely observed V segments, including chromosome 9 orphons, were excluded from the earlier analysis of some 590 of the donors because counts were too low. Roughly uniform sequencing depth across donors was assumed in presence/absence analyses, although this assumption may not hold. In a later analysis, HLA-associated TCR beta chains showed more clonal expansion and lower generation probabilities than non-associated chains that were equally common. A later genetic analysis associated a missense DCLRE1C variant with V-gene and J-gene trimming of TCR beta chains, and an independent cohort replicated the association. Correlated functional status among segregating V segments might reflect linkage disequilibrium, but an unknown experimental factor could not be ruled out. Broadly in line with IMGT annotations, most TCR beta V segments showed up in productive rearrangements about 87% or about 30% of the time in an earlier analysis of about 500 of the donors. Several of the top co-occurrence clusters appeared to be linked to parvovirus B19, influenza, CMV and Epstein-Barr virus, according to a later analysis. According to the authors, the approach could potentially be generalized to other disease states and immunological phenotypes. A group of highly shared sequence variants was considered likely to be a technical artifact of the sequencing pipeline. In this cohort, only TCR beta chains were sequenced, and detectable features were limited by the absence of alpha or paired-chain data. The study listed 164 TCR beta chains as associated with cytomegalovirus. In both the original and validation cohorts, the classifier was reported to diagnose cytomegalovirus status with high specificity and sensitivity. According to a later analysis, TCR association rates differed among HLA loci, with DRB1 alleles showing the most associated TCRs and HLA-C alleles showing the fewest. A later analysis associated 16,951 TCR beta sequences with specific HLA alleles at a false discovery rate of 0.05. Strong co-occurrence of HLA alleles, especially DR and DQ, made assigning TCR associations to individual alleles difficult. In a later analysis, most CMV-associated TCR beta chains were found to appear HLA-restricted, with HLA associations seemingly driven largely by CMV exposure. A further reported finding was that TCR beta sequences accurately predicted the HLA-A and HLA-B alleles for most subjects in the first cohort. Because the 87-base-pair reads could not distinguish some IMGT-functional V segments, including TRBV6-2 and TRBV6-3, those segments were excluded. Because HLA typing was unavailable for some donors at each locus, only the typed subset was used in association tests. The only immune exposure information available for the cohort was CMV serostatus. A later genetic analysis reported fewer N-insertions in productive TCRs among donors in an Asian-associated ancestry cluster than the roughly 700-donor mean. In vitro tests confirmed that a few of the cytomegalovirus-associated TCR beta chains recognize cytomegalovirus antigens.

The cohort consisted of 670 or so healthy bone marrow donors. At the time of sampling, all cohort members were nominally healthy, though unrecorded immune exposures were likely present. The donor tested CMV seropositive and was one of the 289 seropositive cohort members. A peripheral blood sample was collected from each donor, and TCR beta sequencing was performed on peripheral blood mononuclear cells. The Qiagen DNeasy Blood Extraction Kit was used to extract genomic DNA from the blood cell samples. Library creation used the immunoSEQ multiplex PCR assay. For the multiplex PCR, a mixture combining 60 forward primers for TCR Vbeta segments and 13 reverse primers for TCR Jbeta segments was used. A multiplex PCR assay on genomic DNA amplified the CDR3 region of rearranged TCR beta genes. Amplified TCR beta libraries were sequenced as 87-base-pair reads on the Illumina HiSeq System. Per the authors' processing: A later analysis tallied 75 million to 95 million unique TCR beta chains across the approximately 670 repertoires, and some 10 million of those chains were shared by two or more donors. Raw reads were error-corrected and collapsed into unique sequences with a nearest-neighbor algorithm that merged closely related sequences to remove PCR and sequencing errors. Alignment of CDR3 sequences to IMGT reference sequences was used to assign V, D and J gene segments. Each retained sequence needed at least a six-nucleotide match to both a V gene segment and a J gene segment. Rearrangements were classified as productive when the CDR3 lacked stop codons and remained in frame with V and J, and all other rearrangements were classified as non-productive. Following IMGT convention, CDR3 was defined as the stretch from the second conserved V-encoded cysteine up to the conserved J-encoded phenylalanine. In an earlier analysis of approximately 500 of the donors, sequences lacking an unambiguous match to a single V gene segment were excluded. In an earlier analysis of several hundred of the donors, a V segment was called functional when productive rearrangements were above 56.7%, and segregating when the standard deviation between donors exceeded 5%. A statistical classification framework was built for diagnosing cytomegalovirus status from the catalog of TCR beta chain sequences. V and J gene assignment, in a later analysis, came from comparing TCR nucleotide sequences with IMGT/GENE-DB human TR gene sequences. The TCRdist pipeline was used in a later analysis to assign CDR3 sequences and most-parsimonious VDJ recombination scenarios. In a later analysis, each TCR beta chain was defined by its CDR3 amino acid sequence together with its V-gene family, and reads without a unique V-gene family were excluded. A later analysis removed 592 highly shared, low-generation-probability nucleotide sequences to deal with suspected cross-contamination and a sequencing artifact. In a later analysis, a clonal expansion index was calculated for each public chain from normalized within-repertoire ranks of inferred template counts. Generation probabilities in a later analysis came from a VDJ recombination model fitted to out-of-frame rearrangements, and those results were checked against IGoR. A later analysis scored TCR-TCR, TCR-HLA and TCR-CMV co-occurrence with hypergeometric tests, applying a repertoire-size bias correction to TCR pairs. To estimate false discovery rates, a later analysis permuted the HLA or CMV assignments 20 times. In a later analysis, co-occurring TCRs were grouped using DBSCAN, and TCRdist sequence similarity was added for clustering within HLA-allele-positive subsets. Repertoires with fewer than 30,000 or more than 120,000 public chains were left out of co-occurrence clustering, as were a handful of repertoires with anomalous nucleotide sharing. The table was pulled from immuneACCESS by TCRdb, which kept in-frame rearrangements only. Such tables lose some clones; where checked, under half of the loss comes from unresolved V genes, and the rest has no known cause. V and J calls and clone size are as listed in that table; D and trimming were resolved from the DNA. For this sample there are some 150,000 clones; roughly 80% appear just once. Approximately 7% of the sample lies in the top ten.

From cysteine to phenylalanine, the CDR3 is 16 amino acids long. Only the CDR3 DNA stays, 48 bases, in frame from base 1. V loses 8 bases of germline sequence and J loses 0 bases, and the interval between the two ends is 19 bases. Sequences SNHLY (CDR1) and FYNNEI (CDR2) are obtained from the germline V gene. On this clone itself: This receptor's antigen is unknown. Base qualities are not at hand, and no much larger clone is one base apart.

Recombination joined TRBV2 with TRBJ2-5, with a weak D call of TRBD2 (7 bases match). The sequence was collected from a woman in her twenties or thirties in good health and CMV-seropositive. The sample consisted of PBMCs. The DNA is TGTGCCAGCCTAGGAGCGGGGACACGGTACCAAGAGACCCAGTACTTC. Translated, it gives CASLGAGTRYQETQYF.